The rows below give T cell receptor beta chains drawn from one sample of a study of spatial heterogeneity in lung cancer. In TCRdb, the 5' RACE reads were re-called with MiXCR into one record per CDR3 protein. Of some 7,000 distinct CDR3 sequences listed, around 7% are singletons. The sequencing here drew on lung tumor tissue, taken at surgery. The source is a male donor with early-stage non-small cell lung cancer. Both conserved end residues are part of each CDR3. The D gene is left open where the match is weak. Size values are once, few and many counts, or a class for expanded clones, and some rows have none.

>TRBV20-1|few|TRBJ2-5|TRBD1
CSATPPTGMEETQYF
TGCAGTGCTACTCCTCCGACAGGGATGGAAGAGACCCAGTACTTC
>TRBV5-1|many|TRBJ2-5|TRBD2
CASSLGLAGTETQYF
TGCGCCAGCAGCCTAGGACTAGCGGGAACAGAGACCCAGTACTTC
>TRBV30|medium-sized|TRBJ2-7|TRBD2
CAWRRDYYEQYF
TGTGCCTGGAGAAGGGACTACTACGAGCAGTACTTC
>TRBV9|medium-sized|TRBJ1-1|TRBD1
CASSAGQFTEAFF
TGTGCCAGCTCCGCGGGACAGTTCACTGAAGCTTTCTTT
>TRBV20-1|few|TRBJ1-2|.
CSASGRSYGYTF
TGCAGTGCTAGCGGGCGGTCGTATGGCTACACCTTC
>TRBV18|many|TRBJ2-3|TRBD1
CASSPPRQGLTDTQYF
TGTGCCAGCTCACCACCGAGACAGGGGTTGACCGATACGCAGTATTTT
>TRBV19|medium-sized|TRBJ2-1|TRBD2
CASSGRTSGREDEQFF
TGTGCCAGTAGTGGGAGGACTAGCGGGAGGGAGGATGAGCAGTTCTTC
>TRBV6-5|medium-sized|TRBJ2-7|.
CASSYSPDSSYEQYF
TGTGCCAGCAGTTACTCGCCTGACAGCTCCTACGAGCAGTACTTC
>TRBV20-1|medium-sized|TRBJ2-3|TRBD1
CSARDRDRATDTQYF
TGCAGTGCTAGAGATAGGGACAGGGCCACAGATACGCAGTATTTT
>TRBV18|medium-sized|TRBJ2-1|.
CASSLTDGYNEQFF
TGTGCCAGCTCACTAACCGACGGGTACAATGAGCAGTTCTTC
>TRBV7-2|many|TRBJ2-1|.
CASSSIEGSYNEQFF
TGTGCCAGCAGCTCCATAGAGGGGTCCTACAATGAGCAGTTCTTC
>TRBV6-5|many|TRBJ1-2|.
CASSPRDIFYGYTF
TGTGCCAGCAGCCCCCGGGACATCTTCTATGGCTACACCTTC
>TRBV11-2|medium-sized|TRBJ1-1|.
CASSRLDTEAFF
TGTGCCAGCAGCCGGCTGGACACTGAAGCTTTCTTT
>TRBV6-2/TRBV6-3|many|TRBJ1-5|.
CASSYSDRTGPQHF
TGTGCCAGCAGTTACTCGGACCGAACGGGGCCCCAGCATTTT
>TRBV19|medium-sized|TRBJ1-6|.
CASSDVLSSYNSPLHF
TGTGCCAGTTCGGACGTCTTGAGCTCCTATAATTCACCCCTCCACTTT
>TRBV30|few|TRBJ2-2|TRBD1
CAWSFRDRGRTGELFF
TGTGCCTGGAGTTTCCGAGACAGGGGAAGAACCGGGGAGCTGTTTTTT
>TRBV24-1|medium-sized|TRBJ2-5|TRBD2
CAASSGGQETQYF
TGTGCCGCTTCTAGCGGGGGCCAAGAGACCCAGTACTTC
>TRBV30|many|TRBJ1-2|.
CAWSSGDSYGYTF
TGTGCCTGGAGTAGTGGGGATTCCTATGGCTACACCTTC
>TRBV30|medium-sized|TRBJ2-5|TRBD2
CAWSAVLAGAGTQYF
TGTGCCTGGAGTGCCGTGTTAGCGGGAGCGGGGACCCAGTACTTC
>TRBV24-1|many|TRBJ2-3|.
CATSLTDTQYF
TGTGCCACCAGTCTCACAGATACGCAGTATTTT
>TRBV7-2|many|TRBJ1-1|.
CASSLEGVEAFF
TGTGCCAGCAGCTTGGAAGGCGTTGAAGCTTTCTTT
>TRBV7-2|many|TRBJ2-2|.
CASSLSPQRFPNTGELFF
TGTGCCAGCAGCTTATCGCCCCAGCGTTTCCCGAACACCGGGGAGCTGTTTTTT
>TRBV28|.|TRBJ2-2|TRBD2
CASSLAGYTGELFF
TGTGCCAGCAGCCTAGCGGGATATACCGGGGAGCTGTTTTTT
>TRBV20-1|medium-sized|TRBJ1-2|TRBD1
CSAFGTARTSPYGYTF
TGCAGTGCTTTTGGGACAGCTAGAACTTCCCCCTATGGCTACACCTTC
>TRBV27|medium-sized|TRBJ2-2|.
CASSRRDTGELFF
TGTGCCAGCAGTCGCAGGGACACCGGGGAGCTGTTTTTT
>TRBV5-5|many|TRBJ1-1|.
CASSPRDTANTEAFF
TGTGCCAGCAGCCCAAGGGACACGGCGAACACTGAAGCTTTCTTT
>TRBV6-5|many|TRBJ1-2|TRBD1
CASSYTGGDYGYTF
TGTGCCAGCAGTTACACAGGGGGGGACTATGGCTACACCTTC
>TRBV20-1|many|TRBJ2-7|TRBD2
CSADGLAGGQQYF
TGCAGTGCGGACGGACTAGCGGGAGGCCAGCAGTACTTC
>TRBV5-4|few|TRBJ2-2|.
CASSLDPNTGELFF
TGTGCCAGCAGCTTGGACCCGAATACCGGGGAGCTGTTTTTT
>TRBV28|many|TRBJ2-5|.
CASSLYLDPETQYF
TGTGCCAGCAGTTTATATCTAGACCCGGAGACCCAGTACTTC
>TRBV10-3|many|TRBJ2-1|TRBD1
CAITRTGGLLSSYNEQFF
TGTGCCATCACCCGGACAGGGGGCCTACTGAGCTCCTACAATGAGCAGTTCTTC
>TRBV20-1|.|TRBJ2-1|TRBD2
CSARESGTHNEQFF
TGCAGTGCCAGGGAAAGCGGGACCCACAATGAGCAGTTCTTC
>TRBV6-2/TRBV6-3|medium-sized|TRBJ2-3|TRBD2
CASRGSGADTQYF
TGTGCCAGCAGGGGTAGCGGGGCAGATACGCAGTATTTT
>TRBV20-1|many|TRBJ2-3|TRBD2
CSAIGLAGGPNTQYF
TGCAGTGCTATAGGACTAGCGGGGGGGCCGAATACGCAGTATTTT
>TRBV7-2|medium-sized|TRBJ2-3|.
CASSLGGALTDTQYF
TGTGCCAGCAGCTTAGGCGGGGCTCTCACAGATACGCAGTATTTT
>TRBV6-5|medium-sized|TRBJ2-1|TRBD2
CASSYSPLAVPRNEQFF
TGTGCCAGCAGTTACTCGCCTCTAGCGGTTCCTAGGAATGAGCAGTTCTTC
>TRBV10-3|many|TRBJ2-7|TRBD1
CAISEPTGSGEQYF
TGTGCCATCAGTGAGCCGACAGGGTCGGGCGAGCAGTACTTC
>TRBV20-1|.|TRBJ2-3|.
CSPIVGWMYTQYF
TGCAGCCCCATAGTGGGGTGGATGTATACGCAGTATTTT
>TRBV27|.|TRBJ1-1|.
CASSSQDDTEAFF
TGTGCCAGCAGTTCACAGGACGACACTGAAGCTTTCTTT
>TRBV29-1|many|TRBJ1-5|TRBD1
CSVGDRGSNQPQHF
TGCAGCGTTGGGGACAGGGGTAGCAATCAGCCCCAGCATTTT
>TRBV6-1|many|TRBJ1-5|TRBD1
CASSEVAGGIQPQHF
TGTGCCAGCAGTGAAGTCGCAGGGGGAATTCAGCCCCAGCATTTT
>TRBV6-4|medium-sized|TRBJ2-3|.
CASSEEADSTDTQYF
TGTGCCAGCAGTGAGGAAGCGGATAGCACAGATACGCAGTATTTT
>TRBV13|medium-sized|TRBJ2-5|.
CASGIQETQYF
TGTGCCAGCGGGATACAAGAGACCCAGTACTTC
>TRBV4-2|large|TRBJ1-2|TRBD1
CASSQGQVYGYTF
TGTGCCAGCAGCCAGGGACAGGTATATGGCTACACCTTC
>TRBV6-2/TRBV6-3|many|TRBJ2-3|TRBD2
CASSYERGGGTDTQYF
TGTGCCAGCAGTTATGAGCGCGGGGGGGGCACAGATACGCAGTATTTT
>TRBV7-2|many|TRBJ2-7|.
CASSLVAFYEQYF
TGTGCCAGCAGCTTAGTCGCATTCTACGAGCAGTACTTC
>TRBV7-9|many|TRBJ2-2|TRBD2
CASSPRTSGSTGELFF
TGTGCCAGCAGCCCCAGGACTAGCGGGAGCACCGGGGAGCTGTTTTTT
>TRBV27|many|TRBJ2-1|TRBD1
CASSSRWTGINEQFF
TGTGCCAGCAGTTCCCGGTGGACAGGGATAAATGAGCAGTTCTTC